Described below is a single TCR beta chain sequence and its context. The data are from a study of control samples from healthy donors and cancer patients. This table comes from immunoSEQ multiplex PCR, and its TCRdb copy is limited to in-frame clones, with some not included. The table lists 140,000 to 150,000 clones, about 91% of them singletons. This CDR3 spans 16 amino acids. From germline, CDR1 is MNHEY and CDR2 SMNVEV (reference sequence). The junction had 9 bases not matched to a gene; V was cut back by 1 base and J by 6 bases. What was sequenced was blood. The clonotype was recovered from a man aged 30-40 years in good health. V is TRBV27 and J is TRBJ2-1; TRBD2 matches 7 bases. The CDR3 is CASSLFSGGWGNEQFF. CDR3 DNA: TGTGCCAGCAGTTTATTCTCGGGGGGTTGGGGCAATGAGCAGTTCTTC.